The 27 T cell receptor beta chains given below trace back to one sample, sequenced in a study of PD-1 blockade in mismatch repair-deficient tumors. No cognate antigen is known for these TCRs. Time point reported: approximately ten-day in vitro stimulation with candidate neoantigen peptide 4. The data were produced by immunoSEQ multiplex PCR, yet TCRdb's version contains in-frame clones alone and is incomplete. The repertoire includes around 14,000 clones, roughly 84% of them detected once, and approximately 20% sits in the top ten. The specimen was cells cultured in vitro, collected from a patient treated with pembrolizumab. The receptor set was obtained from an adult with mismatch repair-deficient cancer.

The chain uses TRBV28 and TRBJ1-2, with no clear D. V lost 3 bases and J 4 bases, leaving 12 bases between the germline ends. Germline V gene data show CDR1 as MDHEN and CDR2 as SYDVKM. The CDR3 length is 14 residues. The chain's CDR3 is CASSLDQVGYGYTF. DNA for the CDR3: TGTGCCAGCAGTTTGGACCAAGTGGGCTATGGCTACACCTTC.

The genes are TRBV25-1 and TRBJ1-4, with 12 nucleotides matching TRBD1. Trimming cost V 4 bases and J 15 bases; bases outside gene matches: 12. The germline V gene encodes CDR1 MGHDK and CDR2 SYGVNS. This CDR3 spans 15 amino acids. The CDR3 nucleotides read TGTGCCAGCAGTGCGCGAGTCCCGGGACAGGGGGCGGTGTTTTTT. Translating gives CASSARVPGQGAVFF.

The chain links TRBV7-8 to TRBJ2-3; D is undetermined. V lost 2 bases and J 6 bases, leaving 9 bases between the germline ends. The CDR3 extends over 13 amino acids. Germline-derived CDR1 and CDR2 are SGHVS and FQNEAQ. The CDR3, as DNA: TGTGCCAGCAGCTTAAGGTTGGGGGATACGCAGTATTTT. Translation: CASSLRLGDTQYF.

In its sample, this clone was seen once. The genes are TRBV6-5 and TRBJ1-5, with a weak D call TRBD1 (5 bases). V shed 5 bases and J shed 2 bases, with 13 bases lying between them. The CDR3 is 15 amino acids. The germline gives CDR1 MNHEY, CDR2 SVGAGI. CDR3 DNA sequence: TGTGCCAGCAGTCCTCAGGGTTTGGGCAATCAGCCCCAGCATTTT. Amino acid sequence: CASSPQGLGNQPQHF.

The count of this clone is one. V gene TRBV29-1 combines with J gene TRBJ1-1; 9 nucleotides line up with TRBD1. With V trimmed by 0 bases and J by 5 bases, 1 base remained unmatched. Germline V gene sequence: CDR1 SQVTM, CDR2 ANQGSEA. The CDR3 runs to 13 residues. This chain's CDR3 is CSVEDGTGTEAFF. In nucleotides, the CDR3 is TGCAGCGTTGAAGACGGGACAGGGACTGAAGCTTTCTTT.

The J gene is TRBJ2-6, the V gene TRBV30; 8 bases align to TRBD1. The ends lost 1 base at V and 2 bases at J; junction bases unmatched: 1. CDR1 GTSNPN and CDR2 SVGIG come from the germline V gene (reference sequence). The CDR3 runs 15 residues. Here the CDR3 reads CAWSETGAGANVLTF. CDR3 bases: TGTGCCTGGAGTGAGACAGGGGCTGGGGCCAACGTCCTGACTTTC.

The chain has TRBV6-5 and TRBJ1-1; TRBD1 is a possible D gene (5 bases). V dropped 9 bases and J dropped 3 bases, with 11 bases sitting between them. Germline CDR1 reads MNHEY; CDR2 reads SVGAGI. The CDR3 has 12 residues. CDR3 nucleotide sequence: TGTGCCAGGCGACAGCCATACACTGAAGCTTTCTTT. Protein product: CARRQPYTEAFF.

This CDR3 is CASSYEGTQFF. In DNA, the CDR3 is TGTGCCAGCAGTTACGAGGGTACACAGTTCTTC. V is TRBV6-5 and J is TRBJ2-1; the D gene is possibly TRBD2 (5 bases). The V and J ends lost 2 bases and 13 bases respectively, with 9 bases between them. The CDR3 loop spans 11 amino acids. Germline V gene lookup returns CDR1 MNHEY and CDR2 SVGAGI.

This chain connects TRBV19 to TRBJ2-5; D perhaps matches TRBD2 (7 bases). Deletions cut 3 bases from V and 4 bases from J, with 15 bases between. Germline V gene lookup returns CDR1 LNHDA and CDR2 SQIVND (reference sequence). The CDR3 is 15 residues long. The CDR3 region has the DNA TGTGCCAGTAGTATTCGGGACATAGCGGGAGAGACCCAGTACTTC. It encodes CASSIRDIAGETQYF.

The sample holds a few counts of this clone. The V and J genes are TRBV27 and TRBJ2-7; no reliable D call. Germline lookup yields CDR1 MNHEY and CDR2 SMNVEV (reference sequence). V lost 0 bases and J lost 0, with 6 bases in between. CDR3 length: 14 amino acids. CDR3 bases: TGTGCCAGCAGTTTATCCCGGGTCTCCTACGAGCAGTACTTC. Amino acid sequence: CASSLSRVSYEQYF.

The V call is TRBV27, the J call TRBJ1-4; possible D gene TRBD1, 5 bases. The germline V gene encodes CDR1 MNHEY and CDR2 SMNVEV (reference sequence). This CDR3 has 15 residues. V dropped 0 bases and J dropped 10 bases, with 15 bases sitting between them. The CDR3 nucleotides read TGTGCCAGCAGTTTATCAATAGGGGCAATAGGAAAACTGTTTTTT. Amino acid sequence: CASSLSIGAIGKLFF.

This chain links TRBV5-5 with TRBJ1-4; 8 bases fit TRBD1. CDR1 is SGHKS and CDR2 is YYEKEE in the germline V gene (reference sequence). This CDR3 spans 15 amino acids. V shed 4 bases and J 2 bases; nucleotides not matched to a gene: 4. CDR3 DNA: TGTGCCAGCAGCCTCCAGGGGGCGACTAATGAAAAACTGTTTTTT. It codes for CASSLQGATNEKLFF.

The CDR3 sequence: CASSLGTTGYNEQFF. CDR3 nucleotide sequence: TGTGCCAGCAGCTTAGGGACTACAGGCTACAATGAGCAGTTCTTC. This rearrangement joins TRBV7-8 to TRBJ2-1, with a tentative D call TRBD2 (6 bases). The CDR3 runs to 15 residues. Germline V gene data show CDR1 as SGHVS and CDR2 as FQNEAQ. Trimming pared 1 base from V and 3 bases from J, leaving 10 bases between.

The V call is TRBV7-2, the J call TRBJ2-7, with a possible D match to TRBD1 (5 bases). V was shortened by 4 bases and J by 0 bases, with 13 bases between the two germline ends. Germline CDR1 and CDR2: SGHTA and FQGNSA. This CDR3 is built from 15 residues. The CDR3 reads CASSSPRDSSYEQYF. CDR3 sequence (DNA): TGTGCCAGCAGCTCCCCCCGAGACAGCTCCTACGAGCAGTACTTC.

The chain employs TRBV11-2 and TRBJ2-7; no reliable D call. CDR1 and CDR2 from the germline V gene are SGHAT and FQNNGV. Trimming stripped 0 bases from V and 2 bases from J, with 14 bases between. CDR3 length equals 16 residues. The CDR3 loop reads CASSLDLLGLAYEQYF. DNA for the CDR3: TGTGCCAGCAGCTTAGATCTCTTAGGTTTGGCCTACGAGCAGTACTTC.

This sequence joins TRBV19 and TRBJ2-2; 10 positions match TRBD1. The length of the CDR3 is 15 residues. V lost 9 bases, J lost 7 bases, and 11 bases stayed unmatched. CDR1 LNHDA and CDR2 SQIVND come from the germline V gene (reference sequence). The CDR3 protein is CASKGQGGRGGELFF. As DNA, the CDR3 is TGTGCCAGCAAAGGACAGGGGGGTCGTGGCGGGGAGCTGTTTTTT.

This chain uses TRBV10-2 with TRBJ2-1, with TRBD2 matching over 11 bases. CDR3 length: 16 residues. The V and J ends lost 6 bases and 9 bases, in that order; junction bases with no gene match: 13. In germline, CDR1 is WSHSY, CDR2 SAAADI. The CDR3 reads CASRAGTSGYRGEQFF. The CDR3 DNA reads TGCGCCAGCAGAGCAGGGACTAGCGGCTATCGTGGTGAGCAGTTCTTC.

This chain uses TRBV2 with TRBJ2-1; 7 nucleotides agree with TRBD2. The V segment lost 2 bases and the J segment 6 bases; nucleotides outside the gene matches: 16. Germline V gene data show CDR1 as SNHLY and CDR2 as FYNNEI. This CDR3 comprises 18 residues. The CDR3 is CASSELRRIGGGSNEQFF. The CDR3 DNA reads as TGTGCCAGCAGTGAATTGCGTCGGATTGGGGGAGGGTCCAATGAGCAGTTCTTC.

The chain joins TRBV7-6 to TRBJ2-5; TRBD1 matches 7 bases. CDR3 length: 16 residues. CDR1 is SGHVS and CDR2 is FNYEAQ in the germline V gene. After removal of 7 bases from V and 2 bases from J, the junction contained 13 bases not matched to a gene. CDR3 amino acids: CASTHGTGVGQETQYF. CDR3 DNA sequence: TGTGCCAGCACCCATGGAACAGGGGTCGGTCAAGAGACCCAGTACTTC.

The sample holds one count of this clone. The chain joins TRBV11-1 to TRBJ2-2; 7 bases are a match to TRBD1. There are 15 residues in the CDR3. V lost 6 bases, J lost 4 bases, and 8 bases stayed unmatched. CDR1 and CDR2 (germline): SGHAT, FQDESV (reference sequence). The CDR3 spells CASRRQGTSTGELFF. CDR3 coding DNA: TGTGCCAGCAGGCGACAGGGAACAAGCACCGGGGAGCTGTTTTTT.

The CDR3 loop is CASSLDVLGQFF. The CDR3 DNA reads TGTGCCAGCAGCTTAGATGTGTTGGGGCAGTTCTTC. The genes are TRBV7-2 and TRBJ2-1, with D unresolved. V was pared by 1 base and J by 12 bases, with 10 bases between. Germline values: CDR1 SGHTA, CDR2 FQGNSA. This CDR3 is 12 amino acids long.

The chain joins TRBV14 to TRBJ1-5; TRBD1 agrees at 9 bases. Germline V lookup: CDR1 SGHDN, CDR2 FVKESK. V was pared by 2 bases and J by 5 bases, with 7 bases of the junction left unmatched. This CDR3 has 16 residues. CDR3 DNA sequence: TGTGCCAGCAGCCAAAGGGGAGGACAGGGGTATCAGCCCCAGCATTTT. Translation: CASSQRGGQGYQPQHF.

This clone was seen more than once but under ten times. J is TRBJ2-3 and V is TRBV6-4; 10 positions match TRBD2. Losses at the gene ends were 3 bases for V and 0 bases for J; bases not matched to a gene: 9. CDR3 length: 18 residues. Germline assignment: CDR1 MRHNA and CDR2 SNTAGT. In nucleotides, the CDR3 is TGTGCCAGCAGTGAGACGACTAGCGGGCGTCCTAGCACAGATACGCAGTATTTT. It translates to CASSETTSGRPSTDTQYF.

This clone was observed a few times. V and J are TRBV4-2 and TRBJ2-1; 9 nucleotides align to TRBD2. The CDR3 is made up of 16 amino acids. V lost 3 bases, J lost 7 bases, and 10 bases stayed unmatched. Germline V gives CDR1 LGHNA, CDR2 YNFKEQ. This CDR3 is CASSHSGTSTLNEQFF. The CDR3 DNA reads TGTGCCAGCAGCCATTCCGGGACTAGCACCCTTAATGAGCAGTTCTTC.

This clone was seen a handful of times. This sequence joins TRBV2 and TRBJ2-7; a possible D gene is TRBD1 (6 bases). Trimming cost V 6 bases and J 5 bases, with 20 bases left between them. The CDR3 totals 15 residues. Germline CDR1 and CDR2: SNHLY and FYNNEI. The CDR3 nucleotides are TGTGCCAGCAGGGGTGTACAGGGTCCTATCCACGAGCAGTACTTC. Translated: CASRGVQGPIHEQYF.

The gene calls are TRBV2 and TRBJ2-2; D remains ambiguous. Germline CDR1 SNHLY, CDR2 FYNNEI. CDR3 size: 15 residues. V shed 1 base and J shed 2 bases, with 8 bases lying between them. The CDR3 is CASSEGQFNTGELFF. DNA of the CDR3: TGTGCCAGCAGTGAAGGCCAGTTTAACACCGGGGAGCTGTTTTTT. Complete variable domain (other parts from reference TRBV2 and TRBJ2-2): EPEVTQTPSHQVTQMGQEVILRCVPISNHLYFYWYRQILGQKVEFLVSFYNNEISEKSEIFDDQFSVERPDGSNFTLKIRSTKLEDSAMYFCASSEGQFNTGELFFGEGSRLTVL.

In DNA, the CDR3 is TGTGCCAGCAGTTTACACGGGGGGGTGAACACTGAAGCTTTCTTT. Translating it yields CASSLHGGVNTEAFF. The rearrangement uses TRBV27 and TRBJ1-1, with a possible D match to TRBD1 (5 bases). Germline V lookup: CDR1 MNHEY, CDR2 SMNVEV (reference sequence). Deletions cut 2 bases from V and 0 bases from J, with 10 bases between. The CDR3 runs to 15 residues.